This is a list of T cell receptor beta chains from one sample in a study of blood T cells in healthy people across ages. TCRdb called the 5' RACE reads again in MiXCR, with one record for every CDR3 protein. Of about 650,000 distinct CDR3 sequences listed, about 34% are singletons. The sample taken for sequencing was blood. These receptors were collected from an elderly woman in good health. CDR3s include the opening cysteine and the closing phenylalanine or tryptophan. The D gene is left open where the match is weak. The listing skips clone size in some rows; elsewhere it reads once, few, many or a size class.

v_gene: TRBV19
j_gene: TRBJ2-6
d_gene: .
abundance: few
CDR3nt: TGTGCCAGCAAAGACCACTCTGGGGCCAACGTCCTGACTTTC
CDR3aa: CASKDHSGANVLTF

v_gene: TRBV6-5
j_gene: TRBJ2-7
d_gene: TRBD1
abundance: many
CDR3nt: TGTGCCAGCAGTCGGGGGACAGGGGGCTACGAGCAGTACTTC
CDR3aa: CASSRGTGGYEQYF

v_gene: TRBV11-2
j_gene: TRBJ1-4
d_gene: TRBD1
abundance: .
CDR3nt: TGCGCCAGCAGCACGGAACAGGGGGCAGTTGAAAAACTGTTTTTT
CDR3aa: CASSTEQGAVEKLFF

v_gene: TRBV9
j_gene: TRBJ2-7
d_gene: .
abundance: many
CDR3nt: TGTGCCAGCAGCGAGGCCGGGGCCCACGAGCAGTACTTC
CDR3aa: CASSEAGAHEQYF

v_gene: TRBV5-1
j_gene: TRBJ1-1
d_gene: .
abundance: .
CDR3nt: TGCGCCAGCAGCTTTTCGGGACTTTCGAACACTGAAGCTTTCTTT
CDR3aa: CASSFSGLSNTEAFF

v_gene: TRBV9
j_gene: TRBJ2-2
d_gene: TRBD2
abundance: few
CDR3nt: TGTGCCAGCAGCGTAGCGGGGGGGAACACCGGGGAGCTGTTTTTT
CDR3aa: CASSVAGGNTGELFF

v_gene: TRBV28
j_gene: TRBJ1-1
d_gene: TRBD1
abundance: .
CDR3nt: TGTGCCAGCAGACCCGAGACAGGGGGGGGGACTGAAGCTTTCTTT
CDR3aa: CASRPETGGGTEAFF

v_gene: TRBV7-6
j_gene: TRBJ2-3
d_gene: .
abundance: .
CDR3nt: TGTGCCAGCAGCTACGGCGGGGGACACACAGATACGCAGTATTTT
CDR3aa: CASSYGGGHTDTQYF

v_gene: TRBV3-1
j_gene: TRBJ2-7
d_gene: .
abundance: .
CDR3nt: TGTGCCAGCAGCCGGGACTCCACCCCCTACGAGCAGTACTTC
CDR3aa: CASSRDSTPYEQYF

v_gene: TRBV7-6
j_gene: TRBJ2-6
d_gene: .
abundance: many
CDR3nt: TGTGCCAGCAGCTTATTTAGCTCTGGGGCCAACGTCCTGACTTTC
CDR3aa: CASSLFSSGANVLTF

v_gene: TRBV10-3
j_gene: TRBJ1-2
d_gene: .
abundance: many
CDR3nt: TGTGCCATCAGTGAGCCGAAGGGTCGGGGCGGCTACACCTTC
CDR3aa: CAISEPKGRGGYTF

v_gene: TRBV4-1
j_gene: TRBJ2-3
d_gene: .
abundance: many
CDR3nt: TGCGCCAGCAGCCAGGGGCAGACAGATACGCAGTATTTT
CDR3aa: CASSQGQTDTQYF

v_gene: TRBV2
j_gene: TRBJ1-5
d_gene: .
abundance: few
CDR3nt: TGTGCCAGCGGTCGGGGGGGCAATCAGCCCCAGCATTTT
CDR3aa: CASGRGGNQPQHF

v_gene: TRBV18
j_gene: TRBJ2-4
d_gene: TRBD1
abundance: .
CDR3nt: TGTGCCAGCTCACCACCAAAGGACAGGGCCTTAAGCATTCAGTACTTC
CDR3aa: CASSPPKDRALSIQYF

v_gene: TRBV3-1
j_gene: TRBJ2-7
d_gene: .
abundance: .
CDR3nt: TGTGCCGGCAGCCAAGATTTTCGGAAAGGGGGCGAGCAGTACTTC
CDR3aa: CAGSQDFRKGGEQYF

v_gene: TRBV29-1
j_gene: TRBJ1-2
d_gene: .
abundance: .
CDR3nt: TGCAGCGTTGGATCCGGGGACTATGGCTACACCTTC
CDR3aa: CSVGSGDYGYTF

v_gene: TRBV6-2/TRBV6-3
j_gene: TRBJ1-5
d_gene: .
abundance: .
CDR3nt: TGTGCCAGCAGTCATATGGGGGGGGGCCAGCCCCAGCATTTT
CDR3aa: CASSHMGGGQPQHF

v_gene: TRBV7-3
j_gene: TRBJ2-5
d_gene: TRBD1
abundance: .
CDR3nt: TGTGCCAGCAGCTTATTGGGACAGGGCCAAGAGACCCAGTACTTC
CDR3aa: CASSLLGQGQETQYF

v_gene: TRBV9
j_gene: TRBJ1-1
d_gene: .
abundance: .
CDR3nt: TGTGCCAGCAGCGTAGCGTCGTTTAACACTGAAGCTTTCTTT
CDR3aa: CASSVASFNTEAFF

v_gene: TRBV3-1
j_gene: TRBJ2-5
d_gene: .
abundance: .
CDR3nt: TGTGCCAGCAGTCCCGGGCAGCTTGAGCAGTACTTC
CDR3aa: CASSPGQLEQYF

v_gene: TRBV7-7
j_gene: TRBJ1-5
d_gene: .
abundance: .
CDR3nt: TGTGCTAGCAGCTGGAGGCGATGGAGGGGAAAGGACTGGAGCAATCAGCCCCAGCATTTT
CDR3aa: CASSWRRWRGKDWSNQPQHF

v_gene: TRBV5-1
j_gene: TRBJ2-7
d_gene: TRBD1
abundance: many
CDR3nt: TGCGCCAGCAGACCCCGGGTTACAGGGGTTGACGAGCAGTACTTC
CDR3aa: CASRPRVTGVDEQYF

v_gene: TRBV20-1
j_gene: TRBJ2-1
d_gene: .
abundance: few
CDR3nt: TGCAGTGCTCCCCTAGGTACCCATAGCAATGAGCAGTTCTTC
CDR3aa: CSAPLGTHSNEQFF

v_gene: TRBV14
j_gene: TRBJ1-6
d_gene: .
abundance: many
CDR3nt: TGTGCCAGCAGCCAAGTCGGTTCCCGCGGCAGTTATTCACCCCTCCACTTT
CDR3aa: CASSQVGSRGSYSPLHF

v_gene: TRBV12-3/TRBV12-4
j_gene: TRBJ1-3
d_gene: .
abundance: .
CDR3nt: TGTGCCAGCAGGCAGGGGCGGTTAAACACCATATATTTT
CDR3aa: CASRQGRLNTIYF

v_gene: TRBV5-1
j_gene: TRBJ1-2
d_gene: .
abundance: .
CDR3nt: TGCGCCAGCAGCTTGGAGGGGAACAGGGAGAAAGGCTACACCTTC
CDR3aa: CASSLEGNREKGYTF

v_gene: TRBV7-9
j_gene: TRBJ2-1
d_gene: TRBD2
abundance: .
CDR3nt: TGTGCCAGCAGCGCCTGCCGAGCGGGGGGTTACAATGAGCAGTTCTTC
CDR3aa: CASSACRAGGYNEQFF

v_gene: TRBV7-2
j_gene: TRBJ2-5
d_gene: TRBD2
abundance: .
CDR3nt: TGTGCCAGCCAACGCGGGGGGGCCGAGGAGACCCAGTACTTC
CDR3aa: CASQRGGAEETQYF

v_gene: TRBV11-2
j_gene: TRBJ2-7
d_gene: .
abundance: many
CDR3nt: TGTGCCAGCAGCTTAGTCGGGGGCGCTTACCACGAGCAGTACTTC
CDR3aa: CASSLVGGAYHEQYF

v_gene: TRBV12-3/TRBV12-4
j_gene: TRBJ2-3
d_gene: TRBD2
abundance: once
CDR3nt: TGTGCCAGCAGTTTTGCGGGAGGGTCTAGCACAGATACGCAGTATTTT
CDR3aa: CASSFAGGSSTDTQYF

v_gene: TRBV20-1
j_gene: TRBJ2-2
d_gene: TRBD1
abundance: few
CDR3nt: TGCAGTGCGCCGGGACAGGGAACCACCGGGGAGCTGTTTTTT
CDR3aa: CSAPGQGTTGELFF

v_gene: TRBV7-2
j_gene: TRBJ2-3
d_gene: .
abundance: .
CDR3nt: TGTGCCAGCAGCAGAACCCCCTCGGCTAGCTCCACAGATACGCAGTATTTT
CDR3aa: CASSRTPSASSTDTQYF

v_gene: TRBV2
j_gene: TRBJ2-3
d_gene: .
abundance: .
CDR3nt: TGTGCCAGCAGTTACAAGAGCGTTGATACGCAGTATTTT
CDR3aa: CASSYKSVDTQYF

v_gene: TRBV27
j_gene: TRBJ2-5
d_gene: TRBD2
abundance: many
CDR3nt: TGTGCCAGCAGTTTTCAGCGGGGGCGCTCGGAGACCCAGTACTTC
CDR3aa: CASSFQRGRSETQYF

v_gene: TRBV11-2
j_gene: TRBJ1-2
d_gene: .
abundance: .
CDR3nt: TGTGCCAGCACCCTATCGGGGGGGGACTATGGCTACACCTTC
CDR3aa: CASTLSGGDYGYTF

v_gene: TRBV7-2
j_gene: TRBJ1-4
d_gene: .
abundance: many
CDR3nt: TGTGCCAGCAGCCCCCGGGCCGGCGCAATAAATGAAAAACTGTTTTTT
CDR3aa: CASSPRAGAINEKLFF

v_gene: TRBV12-3/TRBV12-4
j_gene: TRBJ2-3
d_gene: .
abundance: .
CDR3nt: TGTGCCAGCAGTACAGGTCCCCCTAGTACAGATACGCAGTATTTT
CDR3aa: CASSTGPPSTDTQYF

v_gene: TRBV4-3
j_gene: TRBJ2-3
d_gene: .
abundance: many
CDR3nt: TGCGCCAGCAGCCAAGTCAGGGCAGTTACGCAGTATTTT
CDR3aa: CASSQVRAVTQYF

v_gene: TRBV20-1
j_gene: TRBJ2-3
d_gene: TRBD2
abundance: many
CDR3nt: TGCAGTGCTAGAGCCCCCCGAGGCGGGGGAAGCACAGATACGCAGTATTTT
CDR3aa: CSARAPRGGGSTDTQYF

v_gene: TRBV7-3
j_gene: TRBJ1-2
d_gene: .
abundance: many
CDR3nt: TGTGCCAGCAGCTTAATAGCGGCGGACTATGGCTACACCTTC
CDR3aa: CASSLIAADYGYTF

v_gene: TRBV28
j_gene: TRBJ1-1
d_gene: .
abundance: few
CDR3nt: TGTGCCAGCAGTTTACCTCCCCTGATGAACACTGAAGCTTTCTTT
CDR3aa: CASSLPPLMNTEAFF

v_gene: TRBV7-9
j_gene: TRBJ1-1
d_gene: .
abundance: many
CDR3nt: TGTGCCAGCAGCTTAGAAACAGGGCACACTGAAGCTTTCTTT
CDR3aa: CASSLETGHTEAFF

v_gene: TRBV5-4
j_gene: TRBJ1-1
d_gene: .
abundance: .
CDR3nt: TGTGCCAGCAGCTCGGTCCTGGGGACTGAAGCTTTCTTT
CDR3aa: CASSSVLGTEAFF

v_gene: TRBV27
j_gene: TRBJ2-7
d_gene: TRBD1
abundance: .
CDR3nt: TGTGCCAGCAGTATACGACAGGGGGGTATTTTCTACGAGCAGTACTTC
CDR3aa: CASSIRQGGIFYEQYF

v_gene: TRBV20-1
j_gene: TRBJ2-7
d_gene: TRBD1
abundance: many
CDR3nt: TGCAGTGCGCGTACGGGACAGGCCCATACCTACGAGCAGTACTTC
CDR3aa: CSARTGQAHTYEQYF

v_gene: TRBV3-1
j_gene: TRBJ2-1
d_gene: TRBD2
abundance: few
CDR3nt: TGTGCCAGCAGCCATGAGAGGACTAGCGGTTACAATGAGCAGTTCTTC
CDR3aa: CASSHERTSGYNEQFF

v_gene: TRBV21-1
j_gene: TRBJ2-3
d_gene: .
abundance: many
CDR3nt: TGTGCCAGCAGCAAATCGCGGGGTTCTAGCACAGATACGCAGTATTTT
CDR3aa: CASSKSRGSSTDTQYF

v_gene: TRBV5-5
j_gene: TRBJ1-1
d_gene: .
abundance: many
CDR3nt: TGTGCCAGCAGTTTCGGACGGGAGAACACTGAAGCTTTCTTT
CDR3aa: CASSFGRENTEAFF

v_gene: TRBV7-2
j_gene: TRBJ2-5
d_gene: TRBD2
abundance: few
CDR3nt: TGTGCCAGCAGCTTAGCGCCTTGGCGGGGGGAAGAGACCCAGTACTTC
CDR3aa: CASSLAPWRGEETQYF

v_gene: TRBV6-1
j_gene: TRBJ2-7
d_gene: TRBD1
abundance: many
CDR3nt: TGTGCCAGCAGTCCGAGGGGGACAGGGAACTACGAGCAGTACTTC
CDR3aa: CASSPRGTGNYEQYF

v_gene: TRBV6-1
j_gene: TRBJ1-5
d_gene: TRBD1
abundance: many
CDR3nt: TGTGCCAGCATCGCCGGGACAGGGGGCAATCAGCCCCAGCATTTT
CDR3aa: CASIAGTGGNQPQHF

v_gene: TRBV6-5
j_gene: TRBJ2-7
d_gene: .
abundance: few
CDR3nt: TGTGCCAGCAGACTAACTCGCTCCTACAATGAGCAGTACTTC
CDR3aa: CASRLTRSYNEQYF

v_gene: TRBV9
j_gene: TRBJ2-5
d_gene: TRBD2
abundance: many
CDR3nt: TGTGCCAGCAGCACCACACAACTAGCGGGACAAGAGACCCAGTACTTC
CDR3aa: CASSTTQLAGQETQYF

v_gene: TRBV5-1
j_gene: TRBJ2-1
d_gene: .
abundance: many
CDR3nt: TGCGCCAGCAGCTACTCGGGGGAGAGCTCTAATGAGCAGTTCTTC
CDR3aa: CASSYSGESSNEQFF

v_gene: TRBV5-1
j_gene: TRBJ2-6
d_gene: .
abundance: many
CDR3nt: TGCGCCAGCTACCCAGGGGCTTATTCTGGGGCCAACGTCCTGACTTTC
CDR3aa: CASYPGAYSGANVLTF

v_gene: TRBV2
j_gene: TRBJ2-5
d_gene: TRBD1
abundance: few
CDR3nt: TGTGCCAGCAGTGAGGGGACAGGAGTACAAGAGACCCAGTACTTC
CDR3aa: CASSEGTGVQETQYF

v_gene: TRBV28
j_gene: TRBJ2-7
d_gene: TRBD2
abundance: few
CDR3nt: TGTGCCAGCAGTCAAACGACTAGCGGGGCCTACAATGAGCAGTACTTC
CDR3aa: CASSQTTSGAYNEQYF